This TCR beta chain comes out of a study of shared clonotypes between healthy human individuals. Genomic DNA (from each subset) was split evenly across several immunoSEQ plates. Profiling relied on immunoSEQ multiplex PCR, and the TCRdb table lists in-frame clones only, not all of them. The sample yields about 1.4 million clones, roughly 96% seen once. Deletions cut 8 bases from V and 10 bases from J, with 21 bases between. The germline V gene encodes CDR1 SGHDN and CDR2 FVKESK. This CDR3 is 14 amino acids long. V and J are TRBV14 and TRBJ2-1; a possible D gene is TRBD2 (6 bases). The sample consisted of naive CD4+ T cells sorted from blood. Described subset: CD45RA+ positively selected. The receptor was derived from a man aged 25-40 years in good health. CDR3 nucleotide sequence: TGTGCCAGCGGAAGGCTAACGGGAGCGTTAGAGCAGTTCTTC. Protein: CASGRLTGALEQFF.